One sample yielded the 17 T cell receptor beta chains listed below, sequenced in a study of cytomegalovirus exposure and HLA in healthy donors. PCR involved 60 Vbeta and 13 Jbeta primers. Sequencing was performed with immunoSEQ multiplex PCR; in TCRdb, only in-frame clones are kept and a portion is missing. The repertoire has 100,000 or so clones, 78% of them found once; the top ten carry 1.3%. The sequencing sample was made of PBMCs. Source of these receptors: a young man in good health and CMV-seronegative.

The rearrangement uses TRBV2 and TRBJ1-1; 8 bases align to TRBD1. Germline CDR1 reads SNHLY; CDR2 reads FYNNEI. The CDR3 covers 14 residues. V shed 6 bases, J shed 1 base, and the junction held 4 bases outside the gene matches. The CDR3 here is CASSRGQGNTEAFF. CDR3 DNA sequence: TGTGCCAGCAGCAGGGGGCAGGGGAACACTGAAGCTTTCTTT.

The genes are TRBV5-4 and TRBJ2-3; 9 nucleotides align to TRBD1. CDR3 size: 17 residues. Per the germline V gene, CDR1 is SGHNT and CDR2 is YYREEE (reference sequence). V shed 0 bases, J shed 2 bases, and the junction held 7 bases outside the gene matches. CDR3 residues: CASSLGGGQGLTDTQYF. The CDR3 DNA sequence: TGTGCCAGCAGCTTGGGCGGAGGACAGGGGCTCACAGATACGCAGTATTTT.

The V gene is TRBV7-9, the J gene TRBJ2-7; possibly TRBD1 for D (6 bases). This CDR3 has 15 amino acids. Per the germline V gene, CDR1 is SEHNR and CDR2 is FQNEAQ (reference sequence). V lost 5 bases and J lost 2, with 16 bases in between. The CDR3 nucleotides are TGTGCCAGCAGCGATTGGACAGCCCTTACCTACGAGCAGTACTTC. Translated, it gives CASSDWTALTYEQYF.

The V and J genes are TRBV29-1 and TRBJ1-1; D gene unclear. Trimming took off 7 bases at V and 0 bases at J, with 12 bases between the two ends. Germline V gene sequence: CDR1 SQVTM, CDR2 ANQGSEA. The CDR3 totals 13 residues. CDR3 protein: CSAEQSLNTEAFF. The CDR3 DNA reads TGCAGCGCCGAACAGAGTCTGAACACTGAAGCTTTCTTT. The entire variable domain, with the rest obtained from reference TRBV29-1 and TRBJ1-1, is as follows: SAVISQKPSRDICQRGTSLTIQCQVDSQVTMMFWYRQQPGQSLTLIATANQGSEATYESGFVIDKFPISRPNLTFSTLTVSNMSPEDSSIYLCSAEQSLNTEAFFGQGTRLTVV.

J is TRBJ1-5 and V is TRBV19; D unclear. Germline CDR1 is LNHDA and CDR2 is SQIVND (reference sequence). V dropped 8 bases and J dropped 2 bases, with 16 bases sitting between them. The CDR3 has 15 amino acids. The CDR3 spells CASSEVPSGNQPQHF. The CDR3 DNA reads TGTGCCAGTTCCGAGGTGCCGAGCGGCAATCAGCCCCAGCATTTT.

V usage is TRBV5-1 and J usage is TRBJ2-5; D is ambiguous. The CDR3 contains 13 residues. Germline CDR1 reads SGHRS; CDR2 reads YFSETQ. The V and J ends lost 4 bases and 5 bases respectively, with 12 bases between them. The CDR3 nucleotides are TGCGCCAGCAGCAAACTCGACGGGGAGACCCAGTACTTC. This gives the protein CASSKLDGETQYF.

In DNA form, the CDR3 reads TGTGCCAGCTCACCAAGGGGGGGCTTGGAGACCCAGTACTTC. Amino acid sequence: CASSPRGGLETQYF. The chain couples TRBV18 to TRBJ2-5, with D tentatively TRBD2 (7 bases). CDR1 KGHSH and CDR2 LQKENI come from the germline V gene. CDR3 size: 14 residues. The germline V and J ends were trimmed by 2 bases and 5 bases, with 12 bases remaining between them.

This chain links TRBV4-1 with TRBJ2-1, with D unresolved. V was cut by 3 bases and J by 9 bases, with 9 bases left in between. The CDR3 length is 12 residues. The V gene's germline CDR1 is MGHRA and CDR2 YSYEKL. The CDR3 reads CASSQSMVEQFF. DNA for the CDR3: TGCGCCAGCAGCCAGAGCATGGTTGAGCAGTTCTTC.

This clone was detected only once. V usage is TRBV5-5 and J usage is TRBJ2-7; 8 bases align to TRBD2. V shed 4 bases, J shed 0 bases, and the junction held 9 bases outside the gene matches. Germline V gene lookup returns CDR1 SGHKS and CDR2 YYEKEE (reference sequence). The length of the CDR3 is 16 residues. This chain's CDR3 is CASSLSGTSASYEQYF. The CDR3 DNA is TGTGCCAGCAGCCTTAGCGGGACATCCGCCTCCTACGAGCAGTACTTC.

This chain uses TRBV30 with TRBJ2-7; the match to TRBD2 covers 8 bases. Germline V gives CDR1 GTSNPN, CDR2 SVGIG (reference sequence). The CDR3 is 14 amino acids. The junction had 3 bases not matched to a gene; V was cut back by 2 bases and J by 0 bases. CDR3 DNA sequence: TGTGCCTGGAGTCAGACTAGCGTCTCCTACGAGCAGTACTTC. Translated: CAWSQTSVSYEQYF.

This clone was seen a handful of times. The CDR3 loop is CASSYSGTVNYGYTF. The CDR3 DNA follows: TGTGCCAGCAGTTACTCGGGGACTGTTAACTATGGCTACACCTTC. The gene calls are TRBV6-5 and TRBJ1-2; maybe TRBD1 (5 bases). The CDR3 spans 15 residues. CDR1 is MNHEY and CDR2 is SVGAGI in the germline V gene. The V end lost 0 bases, the J end lost 1 base, and 9 bases lay between the germline ends.

This clone was counted only a few times. This chain links TRBV27 with TRBJ2-1; 7 bases line up with TRBD2. This CDR3 is built from 17 residues. Germline V CDR1 and CDR2: MNHEY, SMNVEV (reference sequence). V was clipped by 3 bases and J by 6 bases; unmatched bases: 14. The CDR3: CASSFYGRGGGSNEQFF. CDR3 nucleotide sequence: TGTGCCAGCAGTTTTTACGGGCGGGGCGGGGGTAGCAATGAGCAGTTCTTC.

This clone appeared a few times. The chain is built from TRBV18 and TRBJ1-2, with D possibly TRBD1 on 6 matching bases. CDR1 and CDR2 (germline): KGHSH, LQKENI. The ends were cut back, 2 bases at V and 8 bases at J, with 21 bases in the middle. This CDR3 is built from 16 residues. The DNA of the CDR3 is TGTGCCAGCTCACCAAGGGACGGGACAAAGGACGTGGGCTACACCTTC. This encodes CASSPRDGTKDVGYTF. The entire variable domain, with the rest obtained from reference TRBV18 and TRBJ1-2, is as follows: NAGVMQNPRHLVRRRGQEARLRCSPMKGHSHVYWYRQLPEEGLKFMVYLQKENIIDESGMPKERFSAEFPKEGPSILRIQQVVRGDSAAYFCASSPRDGTKDVGYTFGSGTRLTVV.

J is TRBJ2-2 and V is TRBV18; 7 bases are shared with TRBD2. The CDR3 is 17 residues long. V was clipped by 2 bases and J by 0 bases; unmatched bases: 6. Germline V gives CDR1 KGHSH, CDR2 LQKENI. CDR3 DNA: TGTGCCAGCTCACCAATCGCGGGAGCGACGAACACCGGGGAGCTGTTTTTT. It yields the protein CASSPIAGATNTGELFF.

The chain recombines TRBV28 with TRBJ1-5; no definite D call. The V and J ends lost 3 bases and 6 bases respectively, with 9 bases between them. CDR3 length: 13 residues. Germline lookup yields CDR1 MDHEN and CDR2 SYDVKM. In DNA, the CDR3 is TGTGCCAGCAGTTTGACCAGGCGTCAGCCCCAGCATTTT. Its translation: CASSLTRRQPQHF.

The CDR3: CAWSETGAAYNEQFF. The CDR3 DNA reads TGTGCCTGGAGTGAGACAGGGGCCGCTTACAATGAGCAGTTCTTC. V usage is TRBV30 and J usage is TRBJ2-1; 8 bases align to TRBD1. Trimming removed 1 base from V and 4 bases from J; junction bases left unmatched: 6. The CDR3 has 15 amino acids. Germline assignment: CDR1 GTSNPN and CDR2 SVGIG (reference sequence).

This chain connects TRBV28 to TRBJ2-7; TRBD1 matches at 7 bases. Germline values: CDR1 MDHEN, CDR2 SYDVKM. The CDR3 runs 15 residues. The J segment lost 4 bases and the V segment lost 2 bases, leaving 8 bases of the junction unmatched. The chain's CDR3 is CASSLKPGQRYEQYF. As DNA, the CDR3 is TGTGCCAGCAGTTTAAAACCGGGACAGAGATACGAGCAGTACTTC.